The source of this TCR beta chain is a study of T cell responses to AZD1222 COVID-19 vaccine. On this clone: Its antigen is undetermined.

Using immunoSEQ multiplex PCR, the repertoire was profiled, and TCRdb retains in-frame clones only, with some absent. The table shows over 100,000 clones, with 86% occurring only once. Study-wide findings and caveats: Baseline seropositivity occurred in only a handful of AZD1222 recipients. With dominance at 160-218 and 743-854, vaccine-associated CD4 TCRs spanned spike.

The CDR3 loop spans 16 amino acids. V was pared by 3 bases and J by 7 bases, with 12 bases of the junction left unmatched. CDR1 and CDR2 (germline): ENHRY, SYGVKD. This specimen consisted of peripheral blood, obtained on day 0 of AZD1222 vaccination. The chain couples TRBV10-3 to TRBJ2-1; 7 nucleotides align to TRBD2. The clonotype originates from an adult in good health. The CDR3 region is CAISDPERGSRNEQFF. In DNA, the CDR3 is TGTGCCATCAGTGACCCGGAGCGGGGTAGTCGTAATGAGCAGTTCTTC.